This T cell receptor (beta chain) came from a study of blood T cells in healthy people across ages. Study outcomes and limitations: Any changes in expanded clonotypes were possibly confounded, as donor CMV status remained unknown.

Then a second PCR, running roughly 7 to 11 cycles, was carried out with a sample-barcoded 5' primer and a J-beta primer mix. TCRdb independently ran MiXCR on the 5' RACE reads; one entry per CDR3 protein. Of more than 1.4 million distinct CDR3 sequences detected, approximately 42% appear once; the ten largest clones hold roughly 8.2%. This CDR3 region has 13 residues. V was pared by 6 bases and J by 5 bases, with 4 bases of the junction left unmatched. This clonotype was detected a few times. What it binds is unknown. The specimen was blood. This TCR derives from a young woman in good health. The V and J genes are TRBV12-3 or TRBV12-4 and TRBJ1-2, with 9 bases lining up with TRBD1. The CDR3 protein is CASRKTGGYGYTF. The CDR3, as DNA: TGTGCCAGCAGAAAGACAGGGGGGTATGGCTACACCTTC.